A selection of T cell receptor beta chains follows, all from one sample in a study of T cells after yellow fever vaccination. In TCRdb, the 5' RACE reads were re-called with MiXCR into one record per CDR3 protein. There are about 160,000 distinct CDR3 sequences in the sample; less than 9% occur only once, and 2.5% to 3% lies in the top ten. The sequencing used CD4+ T cells sorted from PBMCs, collected about 5 days after the first yellow fever vaccination. All receptors come from a man between 18 and 29 years old who received the YFV17D yellow fever vaccine. Both conserved end residues are part of each CDR3. The D gene is left open where the match is weak. The listing skips clone size in some rows; elsewhere it reads once, few, many or a size class.

V	size	J	D	CDR3	DNA
TRBV5-1	-	TRBJ2-2	-	CASSLQGVGELFF	TGCGCCAGCAGCTTGCAGGGCGTCGGGGAGCTGTTTTTT
TRBV5-1	many	TRBJ1-1	-	CASSSDGLLNTEAFF	TGCGCCAGCAGCTCCGACGGATTGTTGAACACTGAAGCTTTCTTT
TRBV6-5	many	TRBJ1-5	-	CASSYVAGNQPQHF	TGTGCCAGCAGTTATGTGGCAGGGAATCAGCCCCAGCATTTT
TRBV7-2	many	TRBJ2-1	-	CASSLEVSRNNEQFF	TGTGCCAGCAGCTTAGAGGTGAGCAGGAACAATGAGCAGTTCTTC
TRBV20-1	many	TRBJ2-1	TRBD2	CSARDLTRGDYNEQFF	TGCAGTGCTAGAGATCTCACCCGGGGGGATTACAATGAGCAGTTCTTC
TRBV12-3/TRBV12-4	many	TRBJ2-3	-	CASYLGGGYTQYF	TGTGCCAGCTACCTTGGAGGGGGGTATACGCAGTATTTT
TRBV6-1	-	TRBJ2-7	TRBD1	CASSEVAGTGAYEQYF	TGTGCCAGCAGTGAGGTTGCCGGGACAGGGGCTTACGAGCAGTACTTC
TRBV10-3	few	TRBJ2-7	-	CAISESPGLSSYEQYF	TGTGCCATCAGTGAGTCGCCCGGCTTAAGCTCCTACGAGCAGTACTTC
TRBV11-2	-	TRBJ2-3	-	CASSGRSGSSESTDTQYF	TGTGCCAGCAGCGGTCGATCGGGATCGAGTGAGAGCACAGATACGCAGTATTTT
TRBV4-1	-	TRBJ1-6	-	CASRQARNSPLHF	TGCGCCAGCAGACAGGCGCGTAATTCACCCCTCCACTTT
TRBV12-3/TRBV12-4	many	TRBJ1-3	-	CASSFGSSGNTIYF	TGTGCCAGCAGTTTCGGCAGCTCTGGAAACACCATATATTTT
TRBV5-1	many	TRBJ2-5	-	CASSLLDRQETQYF	TGCGCCAGCAGCTTGCTGGACAGACAAGAGACCCAGTACTTC
TRBV24-1	few	TRBJ2-5	-	CATSAPSDGKETQYF	TGTGCCACCAGTGCCCCGTCGGACGGAAAAGAGACCCAGTACTTC
TRBV18	few	TRBJ1-1	-	CASSPRGAPLNTEAFF	TGTGCCAGCTCACCAAGGGGGGCACCCCTTAACACTGAAGCTTTCTTT
TRBV20-1	many	TRBJ1-2	-	CSARDGIYGYTF	TGCAGTGCTAGGGACGGAATCTATGGCTACACCTTC
TRBV5-1	few	TRBJ1-6	TRBD1	CASSSGTGAYSYSPLHF	TGCGCCAGCAGCTCGGGGACAGGGGCCTATTCCTATTCACCCCTCCACTTT
TRBV27	few	TRBJ1-5	-	CASSLLGGGNQPQHF	TGTGCCAGCAGTTTATTGGGGGGCGGGAATCAGCCCCAGCATTTT
TRBV29-1	few	TRBJ2-2	-	CSVQPNTGELFF	TGCAGCGTTCAGCCGAACACCGGGGAGCTGTTTTTT
TRBV15	-	TRBJ2-1	TRBD2	CATSRGGGGALANEQFF	TGTGCCACCAGCAGAGGGGGCGGGGGGGCTTTAGCCAATGAGCAGTTCTTC
TRBV12-3/TRBV12-4	-	TRBJ1-2	-	CASSTDRSYGYTF	TGTGCCAGCAGTACAGACAGGAGCTATGGCTACACCTTC
TRBV5-4	many	TRBJ2-5	TRBD2	CASSLGGGGETQYF	TGTGCCAGCAGCTTGGGCGGGGGAGGGGAGACCCAGTACTTC
TRBV5-1	many	TRBJ2-2	-	CASSLGQVNTGELFF	TGCGCCAGCAGCTTGGGCCAGGTGAACACCGGGGAGCTGTTTTTT
TRBV6-1	-	TRBJ1-4	-	CASRRRGETTNEKLFF	TGTGCCAGCAGGCGAAGGGGCGAAACAACTAATGAAAAACTGTTTTTT
TRBV5-4	-	TRBJ2-5	TRBD2	CASSSLAGQETQYF	TGTGCCAGCAGTTCCTTAGCGGGGCAAGAGACCCAGTACTTC
TRBV19	-	TRBJ1-1	TRBD1	CASSPYGTGITTEAFF	TGTGCCAGTAGTCCTTATGGGACAGGAATAACCACTGAAGCTTTCTTT
TRBV19	few	TRBJ1-6	-	CATQGSIVSPLHF	TGTGCCACCCAGGGATCCATTGTTTCACCCCTCCACTTT
TRBV3-1	few	TRBJ1-6	-	CASSQAFGWEVLHF	TGTGCCAGCAGCCAAGCTTTCGGGTGGGAGGTCCTCCACTTT
TRBV6-6	many	TRBJ1-5	-	CASTIPNQPQHF	TGTGCCAGCACCATACCCAATCAGCCCCAGCATTTT
TRBV5-5	-	TRBJ1-1	-	CASSLEQVTEAFF	TGTGCCAGCAGCTTGGAACAGGTCACTGAAGCTTTCTTT
TRBV10-3	-	TRBJ2-1	-	CAITLDGSSYNEQFF	TGTGCCATCACCCTGGACGGTAGCTCCTACAATGAGCAGTTCTTC
TRBV12-3/TRBV12-4	many	TRBJ2-1	TRBD2	CASSSLAGGSGFF	TGTGCCAGCAGTTCACTAGCGGGGGGCTCCGGGTTCTTC
TRBV30	-	TRBJ2-1	TRBD2	CAQSRGLAVGEQFF	TGTGCCCAAAGTAGGGGACTAGCGGTGGGTGAGCAGTTCTTC
TRBV7-8	many	TRBJ2-3	-	CASSLEGRYGGKTTQYF	TGTGCCAGCAGCTTAGAGGGGCGTTACGGGGGAAAAACCACGCAGTATTTT
TRBV7-9	many	TRBJ1-2	TRBD1	CASSRGQGAVGYTF	TGTGCCAGCAGCCGGGGACAGGGGGCCGTTGGCTACACCTTC
TRBV21-1	many	TRBJ1-1	-	CASNHGYLERYEAFF	TGTGCCAGCAACCACGGGTACCTTGAGCGTTATGAAGCTTTCTTT
TRBV12-3/TRBV12-4	many	TRBJ2-3	TRBD2	CASRRSGGATDTQYF	TGTGCCAGCAGACGTAGCGGGGGGGCGACAGATACGCAGTATTTT
TRBV18	-	TRBJ2-3	TRBD1	CASSPRQGAGSGTQYF	TGTGCCAGCTCGCCTAGACAGGGGGCCGGTAGTGGTACGCAGTATTTT
TRBV28	many	TRBJ2-5	-	CASSLSTWGETQYF	TGTGCCAGCAGTTTATCCACATGGGGGGAGACCCAGTACTTC
TRBV4-2	few	TRBJ2-5	-	CASSQDSDVAETQYF	TGTGCCAGCAGCCAAGATTCGGACGTCGCGGAGACCCAGTACTTC
TRBV5-4	few	TRBJ2-1	-	CASSLDIQLSNEQFF	TGTGCCAGCAGCTTGGATATCCAGCTGTCAAATGAGCAGTTCTTC
TRBV12-3/TRBV12-4	many	TRBJ1-1	TRBD1	CASSSLAGGEAFF	TGTGCCAGCAGTTCTCTGGCAGGGGGAGAAGCTTTCTTT
TRBV7-9	few	TRBJ1-6	-	CASKTVANSPLHF	TGTGCCAGCAAGACAGTAGCTAATTCACCCCTCCACTTT
TRBV20-1	many	TRBJ2-4	-	CSAAGGAVRSNIQYF	TGCAGTGCCGCCGGCGGGGCTGTACGCTCAAACATTCAGTACTTC
TRBV10-2	many	TRBJ2-3	-	CASSVSHLTDTQYF	TGCGCCAGCAGTGTGTCGCACCTTACAGATACGCAGTATTTT
TRBV5-1	many	TRBJ1-2	TRBD1	CASSPNRGTNYGYTF	TGCGCCAGCAGCCCGAACAGGGGGACCAACTATGGCTACACCTTC
TRBV20-1	many	TRBJ2-5	-	CSSRPGDWTQYF	TGCAGTTCTAGGCCGGGAGACTGGACCCAGTACTTC
TRBV15	few	TRBJ1-2	-	CATRGRPYGYTF	TGTGCCACCAGGGGACGGCCTTATGGCTACACCTTC
TRBV7-6	many	TRBJ1-3	TRBD1	CASGTDRAGNTIYF	TGTGCCAGCGGTACAGACAGGGCTGGAAACACCATATATTTT
TRBV7-3	many	TRBJ2-7	-	CASSLRRGQEQYF	TGTGCCAGCAGCTTAAGGCGGGGGCAGGAGCAGTACTTC
TRBV24-1	many	TRBJ2-1	-	CATSDFTGLSEQFF	TGTGCCACCAGTGATTTCACAGGTCTGAGTGAGCAGTTCTTC
TRBV4-1	-	TRBJ1-1	-	CASSQVGLSAPEAFF	TGCGCCAGCAGCCAAGTAGGATTATCGGCCCCTGAGGCTTTCTTT
TRBV3-1	few	TRBJ1-1	-	CASSQEKATGRTEAFF	TGTGCCAGCAGCCAAGAAAAAGCGACAGGCCGGACTGAAGCTTTCTTT
TRBV20-1	many	TRBJ1-4	-	CSAYDLGEKLFF	TGCAGTGCCTACGATTTGGGGGAAAAACTGTTTTTT
TRBV7-9	few	TRBJ1-2	-	CASSSPGLGYGYTF	TGTGCCAGCAGCTCTCCGGGACTCGGCTATGGCTACACCTTC